The sequence of this T cell receptor beta chain was determined in a study of early T cells in non-severe SARS-CoV-2 infection. TCRdb reprocessed the 5' RACE reads with MiXCR, giving one entry per CDR3 protein. The table lists approximately 110,000 distinct CDR3 sequences, 15% of them singletons. CDR1 and CDR2 (germline): MNHEY, SVGAGI. The CDR3 is made up of 14 amino acids. This clonotype was counted a few times. Relative to the germline gene, one junction end is altered; a read error may explain this. The source is an adult who was a healthcare worker with PCR-confirmed SARS-CoV-2 infection or an uninfected control (not recorded which). This chain uses TRBV6-5 with TRBJ1-1, with TRBD1 identical over 10 bases. The sequencing input was whole blood. The CDR3 nucleotides are TGTGCCAGCAGTCCCCCGGGACAGGGGACTGGAGCTTTCTTT. It encodes CASSPPGQGTGAFF.